What follows are 19 T cell receptor beta chains derived from one specimen sequenced in a study of blood T cell repertoires in COVID-19. Generated by immunoSEQ multiplex PCR, the TCRdb table keeps only in-frame clones and is missing some. The profile covers 300,000 to 350,000 clones, with 90% appearing a single time and around 3.9% taken by the ten largest. Sequenced: PBMCs or T cells enriched from blood (not recorded which). The receptors were sampled from a woman aged 30 to 39 who had been exposed to COVID-19.

V and J are TRBV3-1 (or the pseudogene TRBV3-2) and TRBJ1-1, with a weak D call TRBD1 (5 bases). The CDR3 runs to 13 residues. V lost 3 bases and J lost 7, with 12 bases in between. Germline assignment: CDR1 LGHDT and CDR2 YNNKEL (reference sequence). CDR3: CASSHRANDEAFF. CDR3 nucleotide sequence: TGTGCCAGCAGCCACAGGGCTAATGATGAAGCTTTCTTT.

The chain links TRBV7-9 to TRBJ2-5; maybe TRBD1 (5 bases). Trimming removed 2 bases at V and 5 bases at J, with 15 bases between. CDR3 length: 15 residues. The germline CDR1 and CDR2 sequences are SEHNR and FQNEAQ (reference sequence). The CDR3 region has the DNA TGTGCCAGCAGCTTAAAACAGGCTCTCCGGGAGACCCAGTACTTC. Translation: CASSLKQALRETQYF.

This clone was recorded at least ten times. The chain couples TRBV6-5 to TRBJ2-7, with a tentative D call TRBD2 (5 bases). The germline V gene encodes CDR1 MNHEY and CDR2 SVGAGI. The V gene lost 8 bases and the J gene lost 0 bases, with 8 bases spanning the gap. There are 12 residues in the CDR3. The CDR3 reads CASRGNSYEQYF. DNA for the CDR3: TGTGCCAGCCGAGGGAACTCCTACGAGCAGTACTTC.

The rearrangement links TRBV6-1 to TRBJ1-2; possible D gene TRBD1, 5 bases. The V end was cut by 1 base, the J end by 0 bases, with 9 bases between. The CDR3 has 15 amino acids. Germline values: CDR1 MNHNS, CDR2 SASEGT. CDR3 in amino acids: CASSEGAGPNYGYTF. In DNA form, the CDR3 reads TGTGCCAGCAGTGAAGGGGCAGGGCCTAACTATGGCTACACCTTC.

The chain couples TRBV10-3 to TRBJ1-6; no clear D. Per germline, CDR1 ENHRY and CDR2 SYGVKD. V lost 4 bases and J 8 bases, leaving 9 bases between the germline ends. The CDR3 is 13 amino acids. The CDR3 here is CAISGLEDSPLHF. Here the CDR3 DNA reads TGTGCCATCAGTGGCCTAGAGGATTCACCCCTCCACTTT.

A few counts support this clone. The sample holds other DNA sequences that translate to the same CDR3. V gene TRBV6-5 combines with J gene TRBJ2-3, with 11 bases fitting TRBD2. This CDR3 has 16 residues. After removal of 0 bases from V and 3 bases from J, the junction contained 2 bases not matched to a gene. The germline V gene has CDR1 MNHEY and CDR2 SVGAGI. The chain's CDR3 is CASSYSSGGATDTQYF. Here the CDR3 DNA reads TGTGCCAGCAGTTACTCTAGCGGGGGGGCGACAGATACGCAGTATTTT.

This sequence joins TRBV5-1 and TRBJ2-6; D is perhaps TRBD2 (7 bases). Trimming left V 1 base short and J 6 bases short, with 14 bases between. Germline V lookup: CDR1 SGHRS, CDR2 YFSETQ. The CDR3 loop spans 16 amino acids. The CDR3 bases are TGCGCCAGCAGCTTGTCTGGGGGGGCGGCGGCCAACGTCCTGACTTTC. Translating gives CASSLSGGAAANVLTF.

The chain couples TRBV5-1 to TRBJ1-1; D ambiguous. The V and J ends lost 0 bases and 6 bases respectively, with 9 bases between them. Per the germline V gene, CDR1 is SGHRS and CDR2 is YFSETQ. This CDR3 region has 13 residues. The CDR3 DNA reads as TGCGCCAGCAGCTTGGAGCCCGCCGCTGAAGCTTTCTTT. Protein product: CASSLEPAAEAFF.

The rearrangement links TRBV9 to TRBJ2-1, with D possibly being TRBD2 (6 bases). Per the germline V gene, CDR1 is SGDLS and CDR2 is YYNGEE. The CDR3 totals 15 residues. The germline V and J ends were trimmed by 3 bases and 0 bases, with 10 bases remaining between them. The CDR3 here is CASSADGSSYNEQFF. The CDR3 DNA reads TGTGCCAGCAGCGCGGACGGGAGCTCCTACAATGAGCAGTTCTTC.

The chain combines TRBV2 with TRBJ2-7, with 8 bases matching TRBD1. This CDR3 has 12 residues. The germline V gene encodes CDR1 SNHLY and CDR2 FYNNEI. V shed 11 bases and J 3 bases; nucleotides not matched to a gene: 6. CDR3 sequence: CAGRDRSYEQYF. Here the CDR3 DNA reads TGTGCCGGGCGGGACAGGAGCTACGAGCAGTACTTC. The complete variable domain, with remaining parts taken from reference TRBV2 and TRBJ2-7, reads EPEVTQTPSHQVTQMGQEVILRCVPISNHLYFYWYRQILGQKVEFLVSFYNNEISEKSEIFDDQFSVERPDGSNFTLKIRSTKLEDSAMYFCAGRDRSYEQYFGPGTRLTVT.

The genes are TRBV10-3 and TRBJ1-4; D perhaps matches TRBD1 (5 bases). Trimming pared 6 bases from V and 4 bases from J, leaving 12 bases between. The CDR3 length is 14 residues. Germline assignment: CDR1 ENHRY and CDR2 SYGVKD. This CDR3 reads CAIRQAGNNEKLFF. Here the CDR3 DNA reads TGTGCCATCAGACAGGCGGGGAATAATGAAAAACTGTTTTTT.

The gene calls are TRBV29-1 and TRBJ1-2, with a tentative D call TRBD1 (6 bases). Per germline, CDR1 SQVTM and CDR2 ANQGSEA. V was clipped by 7 bases and J by 4 bases, with 10 bases between them. The CDR3 is 11 residues long. CDR3 DNA: TGCAGCGCCATGGACAGCTATGGCTACACCTTC. The encoded protein is CSAMDSYGYTF.

The chain has TRBV5-1 and TRBJ2-3; D is possibly TRBD1 (6 bases). The CDR3 is made up of 16 amino acids. The V end was cut by 0 bases, the J end by 2 bases, with 13 bases between. Germline V gene sequence: CDR1 SGHRS, CDR2 YFSETQ. Here the CDR3 reads CASSLAGTGPTDTQYF. The CDR3 nucleotides read TGCGCCAGCAGCTTGGCGGGTACAGGGCCCACAGATACGCAGTATTTT.

The rearrangement uses TRBV5-1 and TRBJ1-6, with 7 bases aligning to TRBD1. CDR3 length equals 14 residues. Trimming removed 4 bases from V and 10 bases from J; junction bases left unmatched: 8. The germline CDR1 and CDR2 sequences are SGHRS and YFSETQ. CDR3 sequence: CASSATGVESPLHF. CDR3 sequence (DNA): TGCGCCAGCAGCGCAACAGGGGTCGAATCACCCCTCCACTTT.

V usage is TRBV11-2 and J usage is TRBJ2-1, with D tentatively TRBD2 (6 bases). V was shortened by 2 bases and J by 0 bases, with 14 bases between the two germline ends. There are 17 residues in the CDR3. Germline V gene sequence: CDR1 SGHAT, CDR2 FQNNGV. Written as DNA, the CDR3 is TGTGCCAGCAGCTTAATTTTCGGAGGGAGCTCCTACAATGAGCAGTTCTTC. Amino acid sequence: CASSLIFGGSSYNEQFF.

This clone was found once. Different DNA sequences within this sample yield the same CDR3. CDR3 DNA: TGTGCCAGCAGTTTACGAGGGTACGAGCAGTACTTC. Protein product: CASSLRGYEQYF. The gene calls are TRBV12-3 or TRBV12-4 and TRBJ2-7; possible D gene TRBD2, 5 bases. V dropped 2 bases and J dropped 4 bases, with 6 bases sitting between them. CDR3 length: 12 residues.

The V and J genes are TRBV6-5 and TRBJ2-4, with 7 bases that match TRBD1. This CDR3 is 14 amino acids long. Germline CDR1 reads MNHEY; CDR2 reads SVGAGI. The ends lost 3 bases at V and 6 bases at J; junction bases unmatched: 5. The CDR3 DNA reads as TGTGCCAGCAGTTATTCAGGGGGAATAAACATTCAGTACTTC. Its translation is CASSYSGGINIQYF.

The chain is built from TRBV6-5 and TRBJ2-4, with D perhaps matching TRBD2 (6 bases). The V and J ends lost 9 bases and 5 bases respectively, with 17 bases between them. CDR3 length: 14 amino acids. Looked up from germline, CDR1 is MNHEY and CDR2 is SVGAGI. The CDR3 protein is CASREFSWENIQYF. CDR3 nucleotides: TGTGCCAGTCGGGAGTTCTCCTGGGAAAACATTCAGTACTTC.

The chain couples TRBV5-4 to TRBJ1-2, with D tentatively TRBD1 (6 bases). Trimming cost V 4 bases and J 8 bases, with 15 bases left between them. The CDR3 has 13 residues. Germline CDR1 reads SGHNT; CDR2 reads YYREEE (reference sequence). In DNA, the CDR3 is TGTGCCAGCAGCGGGCAGGGGATGGGAGGCTACACCTTC. It codes for CASSGQGMGGYTF.